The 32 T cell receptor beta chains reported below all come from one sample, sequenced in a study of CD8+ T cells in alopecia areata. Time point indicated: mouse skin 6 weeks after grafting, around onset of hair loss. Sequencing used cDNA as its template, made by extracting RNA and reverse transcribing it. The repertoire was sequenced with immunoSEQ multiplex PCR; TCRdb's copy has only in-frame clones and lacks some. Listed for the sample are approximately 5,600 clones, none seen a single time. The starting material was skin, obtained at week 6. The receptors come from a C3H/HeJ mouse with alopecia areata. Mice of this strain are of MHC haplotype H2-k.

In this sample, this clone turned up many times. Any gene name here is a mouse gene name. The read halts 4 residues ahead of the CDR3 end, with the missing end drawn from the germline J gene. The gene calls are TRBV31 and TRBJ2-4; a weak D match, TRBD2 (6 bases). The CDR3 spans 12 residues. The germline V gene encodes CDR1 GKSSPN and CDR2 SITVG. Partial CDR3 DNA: TGTGCCTGGAGCTGGGACTTTAAC. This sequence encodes CAWSWDFN. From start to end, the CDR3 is CAWSWDFNTLYF.

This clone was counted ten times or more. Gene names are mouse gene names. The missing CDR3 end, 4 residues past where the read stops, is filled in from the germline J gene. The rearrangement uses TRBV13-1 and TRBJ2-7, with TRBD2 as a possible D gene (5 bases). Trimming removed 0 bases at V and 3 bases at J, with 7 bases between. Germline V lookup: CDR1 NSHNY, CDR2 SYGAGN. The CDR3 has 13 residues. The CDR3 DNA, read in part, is TGTGCCAGCAGTGATGCTGGGATCTAT. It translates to CASSDAGIY. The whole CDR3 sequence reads CASSDAGIYEQYF.

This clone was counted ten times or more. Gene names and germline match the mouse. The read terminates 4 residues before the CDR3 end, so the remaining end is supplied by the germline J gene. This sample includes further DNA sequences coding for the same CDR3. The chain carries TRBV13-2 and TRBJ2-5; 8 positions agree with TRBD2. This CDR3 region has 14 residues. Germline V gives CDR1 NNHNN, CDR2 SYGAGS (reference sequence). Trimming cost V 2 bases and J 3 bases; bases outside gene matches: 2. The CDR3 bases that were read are TGTGCCAGCGGTGAAGACTGGGGTCAAGAC. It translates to CASGEDWGQD. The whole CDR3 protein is CASGEDWGQDTQYF.

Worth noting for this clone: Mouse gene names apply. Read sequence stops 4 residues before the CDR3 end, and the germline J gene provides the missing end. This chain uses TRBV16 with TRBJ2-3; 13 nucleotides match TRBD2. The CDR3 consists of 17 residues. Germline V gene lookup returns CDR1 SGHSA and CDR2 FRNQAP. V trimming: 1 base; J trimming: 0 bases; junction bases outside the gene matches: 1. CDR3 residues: CASSLGDWGGSAETLYF. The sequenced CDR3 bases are TGTGCAAGCAGCTTAGGGGACTGGGGGGGGAGTGCAGAA.

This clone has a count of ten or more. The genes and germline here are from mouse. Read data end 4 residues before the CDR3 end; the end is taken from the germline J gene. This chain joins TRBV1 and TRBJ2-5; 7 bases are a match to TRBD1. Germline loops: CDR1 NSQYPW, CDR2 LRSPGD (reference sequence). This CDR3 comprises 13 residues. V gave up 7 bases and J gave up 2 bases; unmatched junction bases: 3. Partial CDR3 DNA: TGCACCTGCACCGACAGGGTCCAAGAC. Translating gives CTCTDRVQD. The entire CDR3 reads CTCTDRVQDTQYF.

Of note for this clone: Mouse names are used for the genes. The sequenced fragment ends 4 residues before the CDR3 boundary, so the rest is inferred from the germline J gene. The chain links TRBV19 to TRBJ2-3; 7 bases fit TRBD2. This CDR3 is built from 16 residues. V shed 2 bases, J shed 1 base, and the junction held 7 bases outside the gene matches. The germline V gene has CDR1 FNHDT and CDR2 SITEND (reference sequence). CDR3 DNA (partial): TGTGCCAGCAGTATGTCCTGGGGGTCTGGTGCAGAA. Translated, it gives CASSMSWGSGAE. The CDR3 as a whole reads CASSMSWGSGAETLYF.

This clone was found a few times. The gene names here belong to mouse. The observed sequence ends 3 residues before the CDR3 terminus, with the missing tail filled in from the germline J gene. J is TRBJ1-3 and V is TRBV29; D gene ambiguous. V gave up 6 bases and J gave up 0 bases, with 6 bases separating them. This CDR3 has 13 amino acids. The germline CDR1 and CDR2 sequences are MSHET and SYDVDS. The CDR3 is CASSDNSGNTLYF. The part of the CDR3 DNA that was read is TGTGCTAGCAGCGACAATTCTGGAAATACG. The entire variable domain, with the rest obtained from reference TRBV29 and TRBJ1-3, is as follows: DMKVTQMPRYLIKRMGENVLLECGQDMSHETMYWYRQDPGLGLQLIYISYDVDSNSEGDIPKGYRVSRKKREHFSLILDSAKTNQTSVYFCASSDNSGNTLYFGEGSRLIVV.

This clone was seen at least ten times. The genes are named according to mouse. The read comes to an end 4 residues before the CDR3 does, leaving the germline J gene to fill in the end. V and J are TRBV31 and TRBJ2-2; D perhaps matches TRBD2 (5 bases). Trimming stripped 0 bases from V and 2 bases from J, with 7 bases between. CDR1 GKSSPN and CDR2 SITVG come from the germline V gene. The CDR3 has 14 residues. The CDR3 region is CAWSLSGNTGQLYF. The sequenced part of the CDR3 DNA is TGTGCCTGGAGTCTATCTGGGAACACCGGG. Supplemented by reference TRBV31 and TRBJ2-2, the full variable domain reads AQTIHQWPVAEIKAVGSPLSLGCTIKGKSSPNLYWYWQATGGTLQQLFYSITVGQVESVVQLNLSASRPKDDQFILSTEKLLLSHSGFYLCAWSLSGNTGQLYFGEGSKLTVL.

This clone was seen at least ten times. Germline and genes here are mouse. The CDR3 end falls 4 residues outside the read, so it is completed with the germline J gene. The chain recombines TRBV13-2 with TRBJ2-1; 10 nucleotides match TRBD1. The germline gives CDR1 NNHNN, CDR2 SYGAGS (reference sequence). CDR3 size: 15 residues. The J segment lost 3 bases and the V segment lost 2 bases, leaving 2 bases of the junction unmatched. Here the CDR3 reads CASGEGTGAYAEQFF. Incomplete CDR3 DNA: TGTGCCAGCGGTGAGGGGACAGGGGCCTATGCT.

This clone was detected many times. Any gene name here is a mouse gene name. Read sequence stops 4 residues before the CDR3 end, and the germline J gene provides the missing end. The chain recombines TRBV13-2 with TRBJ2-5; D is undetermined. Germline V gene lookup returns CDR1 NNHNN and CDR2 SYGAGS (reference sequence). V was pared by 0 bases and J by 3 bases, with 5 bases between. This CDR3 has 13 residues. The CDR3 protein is CASGDGVQDTQYF. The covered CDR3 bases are TGTGCCAGCGGTGATGGGGTTCAAGAC.

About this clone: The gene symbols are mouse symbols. CDR3 bases read: TGTGCCAGCAGTCCTTTCCGACTGGGGGGGAAGGAT. Translation: CASSPFRLGGKD. The entire CDR3 protein reads CASSPFRLGGKDEQYF. This rearrangement joins TRBV19 to TRBJ2-7; 11 bases are shared with TRBD2. The read terminates 4 residues before the CDR3 end, so the remaining end is supplied by the germline J gene. The germline V gene encodes CDR1 FNHDT and CDR2 SITEND (reference sequence). The CDR3 length is 16 residues.

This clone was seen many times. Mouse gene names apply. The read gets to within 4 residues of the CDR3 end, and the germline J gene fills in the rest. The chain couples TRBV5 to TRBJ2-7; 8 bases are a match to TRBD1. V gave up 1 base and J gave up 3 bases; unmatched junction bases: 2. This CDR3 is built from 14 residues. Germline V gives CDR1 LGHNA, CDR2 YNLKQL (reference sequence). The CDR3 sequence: CASSQGTGNYEQYF. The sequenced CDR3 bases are TGTGCCAGCAGCCAAGGGACAGGGAACTAT.

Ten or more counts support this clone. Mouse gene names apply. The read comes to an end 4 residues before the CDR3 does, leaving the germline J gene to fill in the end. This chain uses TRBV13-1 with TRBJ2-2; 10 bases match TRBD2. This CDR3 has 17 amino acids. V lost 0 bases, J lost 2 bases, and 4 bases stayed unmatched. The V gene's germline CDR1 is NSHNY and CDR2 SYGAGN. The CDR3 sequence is CASSDGWGGANTGQLYF. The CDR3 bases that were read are TGTGCCAGCAGTGATGGCTGGGGGGGCGCGAACACCGGG.

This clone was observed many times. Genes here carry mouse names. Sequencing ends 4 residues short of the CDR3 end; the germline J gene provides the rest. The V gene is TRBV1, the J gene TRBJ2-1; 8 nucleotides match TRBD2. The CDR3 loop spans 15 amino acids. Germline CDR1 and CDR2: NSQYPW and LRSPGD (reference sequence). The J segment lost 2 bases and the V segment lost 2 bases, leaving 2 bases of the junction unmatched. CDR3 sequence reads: CTCSATGGYYAEQFF. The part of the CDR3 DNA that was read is TGCACCTGCAGTGCAACTGGGGGTTACTATGCT.

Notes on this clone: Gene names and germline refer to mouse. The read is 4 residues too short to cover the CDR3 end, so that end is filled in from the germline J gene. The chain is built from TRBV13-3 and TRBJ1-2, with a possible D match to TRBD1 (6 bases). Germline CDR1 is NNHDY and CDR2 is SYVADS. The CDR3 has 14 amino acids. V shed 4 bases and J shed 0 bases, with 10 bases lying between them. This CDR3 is CASSPGTTNSDYTF. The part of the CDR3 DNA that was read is TGTGCCAGCAGTCCCGGGACAACAAACTCC.

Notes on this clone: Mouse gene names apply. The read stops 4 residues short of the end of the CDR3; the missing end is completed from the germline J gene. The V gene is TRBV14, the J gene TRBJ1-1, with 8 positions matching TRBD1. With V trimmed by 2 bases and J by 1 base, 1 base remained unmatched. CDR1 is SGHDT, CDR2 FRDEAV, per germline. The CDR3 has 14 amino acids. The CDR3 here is CASSLGTGNTEVFF. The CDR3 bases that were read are TGTGCCAGCAGTTTAGGGACAGGGAACACA.

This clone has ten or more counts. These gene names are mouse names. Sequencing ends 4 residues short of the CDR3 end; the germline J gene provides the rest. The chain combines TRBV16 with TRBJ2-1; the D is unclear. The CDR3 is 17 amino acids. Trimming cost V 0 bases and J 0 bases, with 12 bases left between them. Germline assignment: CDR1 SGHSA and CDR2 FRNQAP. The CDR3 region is CASSLDPRVPNYAEQFF. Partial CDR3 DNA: TGTGCAAGCAGCTTAGATCCGAGGGTCCCTAACTATGCT. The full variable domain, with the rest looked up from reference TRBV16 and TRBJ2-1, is NAGVIQTPRHKVTGKGQEATLWCEPISGHSAVFWYRQTIVQGLEFLTYFRNQAPIDDSGMPKERFSAQMPNQSHSTLKIQSTQPQDSAVYLCASSLDPRVPNYAEQFFGPGTRLTVL.

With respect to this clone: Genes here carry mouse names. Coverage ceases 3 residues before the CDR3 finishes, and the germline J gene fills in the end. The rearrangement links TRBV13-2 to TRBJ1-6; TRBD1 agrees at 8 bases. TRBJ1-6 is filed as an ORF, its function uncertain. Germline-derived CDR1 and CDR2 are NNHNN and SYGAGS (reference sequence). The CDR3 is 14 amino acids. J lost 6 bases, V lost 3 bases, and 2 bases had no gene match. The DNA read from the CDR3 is TGTGCCAGCGGTGGCGACAGGGGTAATTCGCCC. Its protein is CASGGDRGNSP. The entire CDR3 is CASGGDRGNSPLYF.

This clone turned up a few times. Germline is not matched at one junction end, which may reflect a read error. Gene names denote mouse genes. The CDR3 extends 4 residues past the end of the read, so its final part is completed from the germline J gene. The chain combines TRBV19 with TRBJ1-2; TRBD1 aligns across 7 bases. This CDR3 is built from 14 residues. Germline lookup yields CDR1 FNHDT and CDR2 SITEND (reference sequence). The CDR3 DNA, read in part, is TGTGCCGGCAGTATCGACAGGGTCAACTCC. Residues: CAGSIDRVNS. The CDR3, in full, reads CAGSIDRVNSDYTF. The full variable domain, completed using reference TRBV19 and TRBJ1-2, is GGIITQTPKFLIGQEGQKLTLKCQQNFNHDTMYWYRQDSGKGLRLIYYSITENDLQKGDLSEGYDASREKKSSFSLTVTSAQKNEMAVFLCAGSIDRVNSDYTFGSGTRLLVI.

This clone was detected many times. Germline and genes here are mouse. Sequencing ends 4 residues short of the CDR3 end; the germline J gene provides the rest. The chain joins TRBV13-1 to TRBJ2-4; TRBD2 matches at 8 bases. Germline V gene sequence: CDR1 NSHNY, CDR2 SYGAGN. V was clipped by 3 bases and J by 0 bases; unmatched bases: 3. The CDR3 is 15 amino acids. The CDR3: CASSVTGDSQNTLYF. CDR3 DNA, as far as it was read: TGTGCCAGCAGTGTGACTGGGGATAGTCAAAAC.

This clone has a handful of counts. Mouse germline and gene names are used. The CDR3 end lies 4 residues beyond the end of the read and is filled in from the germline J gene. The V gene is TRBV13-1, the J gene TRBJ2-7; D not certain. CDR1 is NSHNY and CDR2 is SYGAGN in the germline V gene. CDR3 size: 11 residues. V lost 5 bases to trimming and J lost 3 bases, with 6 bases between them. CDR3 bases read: TGTGCCAGCAGACAGAACTAT. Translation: CASRQNY. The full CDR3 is CASRQNYEQYF.

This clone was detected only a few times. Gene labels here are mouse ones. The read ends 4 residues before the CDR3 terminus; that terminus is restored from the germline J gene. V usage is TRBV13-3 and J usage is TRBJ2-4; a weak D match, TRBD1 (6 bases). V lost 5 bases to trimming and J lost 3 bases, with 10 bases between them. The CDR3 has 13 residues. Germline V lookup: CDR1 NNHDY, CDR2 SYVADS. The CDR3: CASSTGRQNTLYF. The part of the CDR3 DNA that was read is TGTGCCAGCAGCACAGGGAGACAAAAC.

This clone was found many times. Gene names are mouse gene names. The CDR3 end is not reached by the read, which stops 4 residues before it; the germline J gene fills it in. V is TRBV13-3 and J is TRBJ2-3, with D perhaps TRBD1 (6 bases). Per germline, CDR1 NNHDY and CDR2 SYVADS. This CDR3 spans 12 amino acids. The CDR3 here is CASSVTGETLYF. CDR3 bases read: TGTGCCAGCAGTGTGACAGGAGAA.

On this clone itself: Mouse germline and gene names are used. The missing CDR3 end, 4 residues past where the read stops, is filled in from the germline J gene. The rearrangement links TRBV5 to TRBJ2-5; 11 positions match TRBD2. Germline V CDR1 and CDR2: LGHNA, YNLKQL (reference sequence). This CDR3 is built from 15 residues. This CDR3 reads CASSHDWGGPDTQYF. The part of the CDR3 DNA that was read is TGTGCCAGCAGCCATGACTGGGGGGGGCCAGAC.

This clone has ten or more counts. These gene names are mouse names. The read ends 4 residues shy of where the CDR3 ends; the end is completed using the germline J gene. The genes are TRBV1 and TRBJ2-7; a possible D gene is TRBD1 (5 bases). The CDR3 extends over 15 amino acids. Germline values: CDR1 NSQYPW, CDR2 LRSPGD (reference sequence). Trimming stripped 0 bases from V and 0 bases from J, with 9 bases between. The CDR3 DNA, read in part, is TGCACCTGCAGTGCAGATGGACACTCCTCCTAT. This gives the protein CTCSADGHSSY. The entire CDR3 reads CTCSADGHSSYEQYF. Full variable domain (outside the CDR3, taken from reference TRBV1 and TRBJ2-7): VTLLEQNPRWRLVPRGQAVNLRCILKNSQYPWMSWYQQDLQKQLQWLFTLRSPGDKEVKSLPGADYLATRVTDTELRLQVANMSQGRTLYCTCSADGHSSYEQYFGPGTRLTVL.

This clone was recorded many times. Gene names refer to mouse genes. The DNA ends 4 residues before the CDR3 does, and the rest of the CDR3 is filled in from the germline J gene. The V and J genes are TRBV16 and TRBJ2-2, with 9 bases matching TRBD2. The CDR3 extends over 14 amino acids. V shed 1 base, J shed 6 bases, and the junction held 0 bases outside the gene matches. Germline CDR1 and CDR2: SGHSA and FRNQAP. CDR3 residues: CASSLGTGAGQLYF. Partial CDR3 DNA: TGTGCAAGCAGCTTAGGGACTGGGGCCGGG.

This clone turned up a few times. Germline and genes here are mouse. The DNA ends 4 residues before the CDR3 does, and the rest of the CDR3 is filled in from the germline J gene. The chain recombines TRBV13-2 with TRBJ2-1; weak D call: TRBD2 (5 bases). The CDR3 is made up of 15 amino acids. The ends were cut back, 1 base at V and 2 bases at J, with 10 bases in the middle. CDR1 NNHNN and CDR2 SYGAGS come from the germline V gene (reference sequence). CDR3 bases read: TGTGCCAGCGGTGATTTGGGGAAGGACTATGCT. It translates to CASGDLGKDYA. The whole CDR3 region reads CASGDLGKDYAEQFF.

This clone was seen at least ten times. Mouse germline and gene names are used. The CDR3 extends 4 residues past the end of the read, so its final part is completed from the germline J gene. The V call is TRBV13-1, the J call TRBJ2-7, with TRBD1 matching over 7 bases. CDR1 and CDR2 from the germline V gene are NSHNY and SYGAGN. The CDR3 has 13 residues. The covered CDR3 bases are TGTGCCAGCAGCTACCGGGACAGATAT. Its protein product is CASSYRDRY. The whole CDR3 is CASSYRDRYEQYF.

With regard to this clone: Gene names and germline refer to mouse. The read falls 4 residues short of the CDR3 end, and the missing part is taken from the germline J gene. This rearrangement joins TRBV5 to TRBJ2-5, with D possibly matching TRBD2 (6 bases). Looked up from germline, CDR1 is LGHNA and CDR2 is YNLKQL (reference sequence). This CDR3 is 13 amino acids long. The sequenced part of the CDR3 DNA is TGTGCCAGCAGCCCCCTGGGGAAAGAC. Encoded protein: CASSPLGKD. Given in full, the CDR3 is CASSPLGKDTQYF.

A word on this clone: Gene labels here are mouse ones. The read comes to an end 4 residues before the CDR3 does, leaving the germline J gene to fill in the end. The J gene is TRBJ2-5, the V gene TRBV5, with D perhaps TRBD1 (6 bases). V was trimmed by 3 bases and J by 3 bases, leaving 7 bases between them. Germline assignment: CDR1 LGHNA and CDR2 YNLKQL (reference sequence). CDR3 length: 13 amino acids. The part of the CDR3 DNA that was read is TGTGCCAGCAGCCACAGGGGACAAGAC. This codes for CASSHRGQD. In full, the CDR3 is CASSHRGQDTQYF.

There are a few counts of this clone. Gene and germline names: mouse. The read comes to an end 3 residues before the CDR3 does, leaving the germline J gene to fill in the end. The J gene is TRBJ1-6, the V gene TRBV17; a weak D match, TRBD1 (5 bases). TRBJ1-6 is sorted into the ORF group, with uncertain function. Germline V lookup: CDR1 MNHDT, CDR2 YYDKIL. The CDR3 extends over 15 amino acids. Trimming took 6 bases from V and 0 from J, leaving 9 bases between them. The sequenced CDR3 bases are TGTGCTAGCAGCCGGACACCTTCCTATAATTCGCCC. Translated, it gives CASSRTPSYNSP. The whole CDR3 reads CASSRTPSYNSPLYF.

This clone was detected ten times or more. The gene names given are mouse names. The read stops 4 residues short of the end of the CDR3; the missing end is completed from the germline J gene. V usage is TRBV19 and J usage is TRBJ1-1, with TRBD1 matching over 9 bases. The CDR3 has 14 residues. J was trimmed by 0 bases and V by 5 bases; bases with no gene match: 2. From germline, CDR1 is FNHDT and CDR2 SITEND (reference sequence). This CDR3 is CASSGDRANTEVFF. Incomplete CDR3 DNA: TGTGCCAGCAGCGGGGACAGGGCAAACACA.